Included here is one T cell receptor (beta chain) sequence, with context. Its target is unknown. This entry is derived from a study of cytomegalovirus exposure and HLA in healthy donors. Study results and caveats: Reportedly, cytomegalovirus status was diagnosed with high sensitivity and specificity.

Generated by immunoSEQ multiplex PCR, the TCRdb table keeps only in-frame clones and is missing some. The sample lists fewer than 120,000 clones, roughly 90% seen once, with 1.5% to 2% in the top ten. The CDR3 totals 15 residues. Trimming removed 3 bases from V and 0 bases from J, with 9 bases in between. Germline V gene sequence: CDR1 SGHTA, CDR2 FQGNSA. This receptor was identified in a woman between 18 and 30 years old in good health and CMV-seronegative. The rearrangement joins TRBV7-2 to TRBJ2-1, with D possibly matching TRBD1 (6 bases). The sequenced material came from PBMCs. The CDR3 loop is CASSFRGSSYNEQFF. CDR3 nucleotides: TGTGCCAGCAGCTTTAGGGGGAGCTCCTACAATGAGCAGTTCTTC.